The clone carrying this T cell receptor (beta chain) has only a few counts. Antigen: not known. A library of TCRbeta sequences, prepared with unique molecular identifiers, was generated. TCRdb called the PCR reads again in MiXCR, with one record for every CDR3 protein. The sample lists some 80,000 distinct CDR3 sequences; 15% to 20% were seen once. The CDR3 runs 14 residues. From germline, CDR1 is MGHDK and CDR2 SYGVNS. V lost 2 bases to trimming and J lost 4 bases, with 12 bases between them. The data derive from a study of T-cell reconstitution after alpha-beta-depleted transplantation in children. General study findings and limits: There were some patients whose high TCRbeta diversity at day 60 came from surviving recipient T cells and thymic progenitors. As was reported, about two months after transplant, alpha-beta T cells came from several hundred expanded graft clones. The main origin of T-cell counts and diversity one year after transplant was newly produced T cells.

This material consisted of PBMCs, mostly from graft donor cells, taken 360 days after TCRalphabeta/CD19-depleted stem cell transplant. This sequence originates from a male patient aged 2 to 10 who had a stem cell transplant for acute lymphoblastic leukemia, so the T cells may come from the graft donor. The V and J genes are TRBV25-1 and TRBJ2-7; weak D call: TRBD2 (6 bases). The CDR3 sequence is CASSEVGSWYEQYF. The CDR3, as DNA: TGTGCCAGCAGTGAAGTCGGGAGTTGGTACGAGCAGTACTTC.